This T cell receptor (beta chain) originates from a study of T cells after yellow fever vaccination. Study results and limitations: Repertoires sorted by FACS could include abundant clonotypes that are contaminants from the bulk population. The secondary response showed a weaker magnitude and a faster peak, day 5 versus 15. Some clonotypes, a small share, were shared between CD4 and CD8 compartments.

This clonotype was detected ten times or more. As yet, its antigen is unknown. UMIs and a universal primer site were added when TCR cDNA was made by 5'RACE template switching. TCRdb processed the 5' RACE reads anew with MiXCR; each CDR3 protein has one entry. The sample has around 610,000 distinct CDR3 sequences; approximately 12% are singletons. V gave up 2 bases and J gave up 6 bases, with 16 bases separating them. CDR1 and CDR2 (germline): SGHTA, FQGNSA. The CDR3 extends over 15 amino acids. The sample here was PBMCs, taken on the day of the yellow fever booster vaccination. The sequence derives from a man in his thirties or forties who received the YFV17D yellow fever vaccine. V is TRBV7-2 and J is TRBJ1-2; a possible D gene is TRBD1 (5 bases). CDR3 nucleotide sequence: TGTGCCAGCAGCTTACACCTGGCAGGGTTGGATGGCTACACCTTC. Protein product: CASSLHLAGLDGYTF.